The present TCR beta chain was sequenced within a study of long-term antiretroviral therapy in people with HIV. Regarding the study as a whole: Relative to control repertoires, HIV repertoires exhibited narrower CDR3 length ranges. Clones that had undergone expansion before ART prevailed in the repertoire throughout all time points. Although diversity increased after ART, it remained lower than in transplant donor controls.

Before they underwent DNA extraction, samples held about 1-10 million cryopreserved PBMC. The germline V gene has CDR1 SNHLY and CDR2 FYNNEI. The CDR3 is 15 amino acids. The germline V and J ends were trimmed by 6 bases and 4 bases, with 18 bases remaining between them. Survey-level resolution applied to immunoSEQ assay v3.0. Profiled with immunoSEQ multiplex PCR; TCRdb holds only in-frame clones, not every one. The sample records fewer than 45,000 clones, roughly 81% being singletons. Comments on this clone: Its antigen is unknown.

This receptor was obtained from a woman aged 25 to 39 with HIV. Sequenced here: unsorted PBMCs, sampled approximately 2.7 years before starting antiretroviral therapy. The V call is TRBV2, the J call TRBJ1-1; D perhaps matches TRBD1 (5 bases). The CDR3 loop reads CASRLKGFLGTEAFF. The CDR3 DNA sequence: TGTGCCAGCAGATTAAAGGGGTTTCTGGGCACTGAAGCTTTCTTT.